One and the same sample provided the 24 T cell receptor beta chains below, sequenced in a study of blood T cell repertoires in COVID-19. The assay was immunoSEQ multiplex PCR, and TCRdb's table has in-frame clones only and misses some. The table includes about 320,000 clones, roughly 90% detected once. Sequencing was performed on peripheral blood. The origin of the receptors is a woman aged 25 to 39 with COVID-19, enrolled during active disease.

The CDR3 sequence: CASSLGGVSYNEQFF. The CDR3 bases are TGTGCCAGCAGTTTAGGGGGCGTCTCCTACAATGAGCAGTTCTTC. The rearrangement uses TRBV28 and TRBJ2-1; D perhaps matches TRBD1 (6 bases). Between the trimmed V and J ends, which lost 2 bases and 0 bases, there was a span of 8 bases. The germline V gene has CDR1 MDHEN and CDR2 SYDVKM. This CDR3 is 15 amino acids long.

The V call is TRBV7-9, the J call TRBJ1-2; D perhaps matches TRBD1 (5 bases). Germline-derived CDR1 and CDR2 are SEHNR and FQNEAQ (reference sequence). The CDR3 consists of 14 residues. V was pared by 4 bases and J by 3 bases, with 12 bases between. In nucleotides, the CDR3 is TGTGCCAGCAGCTCTACTCCCAGGGACTATGGCTACACCTTC. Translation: CASSSTPRDYGYTF.

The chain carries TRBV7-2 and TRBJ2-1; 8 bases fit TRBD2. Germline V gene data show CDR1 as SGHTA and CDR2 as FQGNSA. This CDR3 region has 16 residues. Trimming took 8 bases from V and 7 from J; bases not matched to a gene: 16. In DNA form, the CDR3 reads TGTGCCAGCCAAGGGGGGGGGACTAGGAATTTAAATGAGCAGTTCTTC. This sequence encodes CASQGGGTRNLNEQFF.

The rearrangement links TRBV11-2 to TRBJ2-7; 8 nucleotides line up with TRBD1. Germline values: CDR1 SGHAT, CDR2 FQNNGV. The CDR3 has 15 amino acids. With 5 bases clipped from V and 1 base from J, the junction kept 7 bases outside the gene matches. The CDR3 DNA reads TGTGCCAGCAGCGGATCCGGGACAGGTTCCTACGAGCAGTACTTC. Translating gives CASSGSGTGSYEQYF.

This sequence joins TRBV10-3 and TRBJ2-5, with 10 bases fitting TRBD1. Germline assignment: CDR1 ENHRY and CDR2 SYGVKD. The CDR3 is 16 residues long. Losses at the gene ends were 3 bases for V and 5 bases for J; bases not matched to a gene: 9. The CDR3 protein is CAISDPGTGALETQYF. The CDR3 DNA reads TGTGCCATCAGTGACCCCGGGACAGGGGCCTTGGAGACCCAGTACTTC.

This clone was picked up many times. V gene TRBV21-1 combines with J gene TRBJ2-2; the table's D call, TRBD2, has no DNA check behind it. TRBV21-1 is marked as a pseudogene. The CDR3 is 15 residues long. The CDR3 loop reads CASPTGLASTGELFF. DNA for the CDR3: TGTGCCAGCCCCACGGGACTAGCGAGCACCGGGGAGCTGTTTTTT.

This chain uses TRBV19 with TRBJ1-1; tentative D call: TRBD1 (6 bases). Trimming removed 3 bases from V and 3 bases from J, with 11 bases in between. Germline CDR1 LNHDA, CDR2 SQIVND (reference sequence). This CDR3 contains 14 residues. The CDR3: CASSITGRYTEAFF. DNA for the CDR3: TGTGCCAGTAGTATTACAGGGCGTTACACTGAAGCTTTCTTT.

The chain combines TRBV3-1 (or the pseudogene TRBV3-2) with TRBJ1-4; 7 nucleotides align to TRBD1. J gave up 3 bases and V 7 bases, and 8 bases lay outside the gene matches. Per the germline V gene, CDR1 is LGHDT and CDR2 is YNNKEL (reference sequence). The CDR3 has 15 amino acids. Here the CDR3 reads CASNRRGQPNEKLFF. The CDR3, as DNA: TGTGCCAGCAACCGGCGGGGACAGCCTAATGAAAAACTGTTTTTT.

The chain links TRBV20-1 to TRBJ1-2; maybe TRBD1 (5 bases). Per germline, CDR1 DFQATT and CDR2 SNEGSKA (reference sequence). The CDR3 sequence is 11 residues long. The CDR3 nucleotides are TGCATCGGTGGGGCGCACTATGGCTACACCTTC. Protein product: CIGGAHYGYTF.

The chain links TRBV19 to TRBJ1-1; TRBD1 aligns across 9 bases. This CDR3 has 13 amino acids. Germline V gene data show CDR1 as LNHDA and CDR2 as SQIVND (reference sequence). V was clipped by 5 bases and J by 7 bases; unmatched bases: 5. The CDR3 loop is CASSAQGAVEAFF. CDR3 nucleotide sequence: TGTGCCAGTAGTGCACAGGGGGCAGTTGAAGCTTTCTTT.

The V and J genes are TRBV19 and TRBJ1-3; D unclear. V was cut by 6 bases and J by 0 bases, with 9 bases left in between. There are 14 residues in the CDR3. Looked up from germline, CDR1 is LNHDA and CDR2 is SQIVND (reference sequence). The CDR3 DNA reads TGTGCCAGTAGCAGGATTAGCTCTGGAAACACCATATATTTT. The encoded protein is CASSRISSGNTIYF. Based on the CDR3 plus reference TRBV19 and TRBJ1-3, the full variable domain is DGGITQSPKYLFRKEGQNVTLSCEQNLNHDAMYWYRQDPGQGLRLIYYSQIVNDFQKGDIAEGYSVSREKKESFPLTVTSAQKNPTAFYLCASSRISSGNTIYFGEGSWLTVV.

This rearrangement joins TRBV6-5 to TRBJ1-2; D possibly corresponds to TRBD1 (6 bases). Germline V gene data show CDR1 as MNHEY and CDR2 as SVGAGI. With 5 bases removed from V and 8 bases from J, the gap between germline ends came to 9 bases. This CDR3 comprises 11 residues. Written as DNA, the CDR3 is TGTGCCAGCAGTACAGGGAACGGCTACACCTTC. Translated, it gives CASSTGNGYTF.

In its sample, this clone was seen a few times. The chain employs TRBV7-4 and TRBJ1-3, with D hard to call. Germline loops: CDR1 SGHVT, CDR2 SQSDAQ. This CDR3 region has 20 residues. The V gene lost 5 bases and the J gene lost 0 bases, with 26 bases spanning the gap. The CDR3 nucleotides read TGTGCCAGCAGCGAGGTGGATTCCCGGCCTAACTCGAGCTCTGGAAACACCATATATTTT. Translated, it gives CASSEVDSRPNSSSGNTIYF.

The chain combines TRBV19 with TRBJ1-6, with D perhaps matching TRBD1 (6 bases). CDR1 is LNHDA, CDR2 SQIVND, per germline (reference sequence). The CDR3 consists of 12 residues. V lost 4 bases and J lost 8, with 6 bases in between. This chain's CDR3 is CASSTGDSPLHF. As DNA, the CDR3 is TGTGCCAGTAGTACAGGGGATTCACCCCTCCACTTT.

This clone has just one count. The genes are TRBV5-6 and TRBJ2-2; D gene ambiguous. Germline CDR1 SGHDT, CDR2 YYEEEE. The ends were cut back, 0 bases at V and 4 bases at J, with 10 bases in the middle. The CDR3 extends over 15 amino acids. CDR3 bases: TGTGCCAGCAGCTTGGATCGAGTCCCCACCGGGGAGCTGTTTTTT. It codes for CASSLDRVPTGELFF.

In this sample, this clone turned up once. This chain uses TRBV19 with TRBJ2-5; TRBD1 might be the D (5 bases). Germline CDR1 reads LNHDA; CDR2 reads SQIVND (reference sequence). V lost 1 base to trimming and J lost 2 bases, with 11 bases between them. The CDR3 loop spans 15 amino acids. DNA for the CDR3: TGTGCCAGTAGTATAGGTCTAGGGGTACAAGAGACCCAGTACTTC. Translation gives CASSIGLGVQETQYF.

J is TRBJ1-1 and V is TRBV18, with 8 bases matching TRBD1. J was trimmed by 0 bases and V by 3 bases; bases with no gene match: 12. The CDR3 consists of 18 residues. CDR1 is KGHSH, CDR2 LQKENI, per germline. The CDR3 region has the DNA TGTGCCAGCTCACCGATCGGACAGGGTGTTGGTATGAACACTGAAGCTTTCTTT. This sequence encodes CASSPIGQGVGMNTEAFF. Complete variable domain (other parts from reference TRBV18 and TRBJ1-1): NAGVMQNPRHLVRRRGQEARLRCSPMKGHSHVYWYRQLPEEGLKFMVYLQKENIIDESGMPKERFSAEFPKEGPSILRIQQVVRGDSAAYFCASSPIGQGVGMNTEAFFGQGTRLTVV.

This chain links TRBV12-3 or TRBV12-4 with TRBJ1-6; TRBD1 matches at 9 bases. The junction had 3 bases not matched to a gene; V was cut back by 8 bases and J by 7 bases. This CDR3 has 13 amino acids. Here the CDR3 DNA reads TGTGCCAGCCGGGACAGGGCAAATTCACCCCTCCACTTT. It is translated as CASRDRANSPLHF.

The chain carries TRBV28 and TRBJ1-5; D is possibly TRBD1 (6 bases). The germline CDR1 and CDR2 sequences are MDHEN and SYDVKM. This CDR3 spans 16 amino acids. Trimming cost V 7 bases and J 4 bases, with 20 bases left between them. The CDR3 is CASIKTQGFGNQPQHF. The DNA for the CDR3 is TGTGCCAGCATCAAAACACAGGGCTTCGGTAATCAGCCCCAGCATTTT.

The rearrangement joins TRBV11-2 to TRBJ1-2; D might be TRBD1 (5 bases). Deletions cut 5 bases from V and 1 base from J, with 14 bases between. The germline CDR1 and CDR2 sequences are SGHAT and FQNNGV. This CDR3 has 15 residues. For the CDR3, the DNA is TGTGCCAGCAGCCTAGGACACAACTTTAACTATGGCTACACCTTC. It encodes CASSLGHNFNYGYTF.

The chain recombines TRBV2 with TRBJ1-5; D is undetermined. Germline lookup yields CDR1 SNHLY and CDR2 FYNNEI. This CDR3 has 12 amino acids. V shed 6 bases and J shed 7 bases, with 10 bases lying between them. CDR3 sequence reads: CASSPSGQPQHF. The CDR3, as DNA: TGTGCCAGCAGCCCATCGGGACAGCCCCAGCATTTT.

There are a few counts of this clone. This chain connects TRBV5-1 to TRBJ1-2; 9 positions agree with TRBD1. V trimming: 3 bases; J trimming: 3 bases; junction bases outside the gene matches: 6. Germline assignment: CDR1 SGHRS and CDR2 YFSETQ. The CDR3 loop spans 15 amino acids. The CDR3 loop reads CASSSTGQGDYGYTF. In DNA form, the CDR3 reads TGCGCCAGCAGCTCAACGGGACAGGGCGACTATGGCTACACCTTC.

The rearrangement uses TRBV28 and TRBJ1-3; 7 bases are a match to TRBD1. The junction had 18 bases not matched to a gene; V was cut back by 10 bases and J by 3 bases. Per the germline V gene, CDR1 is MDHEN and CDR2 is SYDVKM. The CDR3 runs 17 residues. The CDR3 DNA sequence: TGTGCCACCTCACCTCGTCCCAGGGGGTGGTATGGAAACACCATATATTTT. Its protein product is CATSPRPRGWYGNTIYF.

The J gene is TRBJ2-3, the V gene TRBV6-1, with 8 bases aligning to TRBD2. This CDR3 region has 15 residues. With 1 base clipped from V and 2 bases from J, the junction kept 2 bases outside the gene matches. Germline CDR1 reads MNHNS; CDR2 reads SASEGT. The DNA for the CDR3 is TGTGCCAGCAGTGAAGGGCGGGGGGTCACAGATACGCAGTATTTT. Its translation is CASSEGRGVTDTQYF.